Listed here are 9 T cell receptor beta chains from one sample, sequenced in a study of T cell responses to AZD1222 COVID-19 vaccine (dated by TCRdb to about 2021). The method was the immunoSEQ multiplex PCR assay. The immuneACCESS repertoire file appears here via TCRdb, limited to in-frame rearrangements. These files lack a portion of the clones; in checked studies, under half of the deficit traces to unresolved V genes, and the cause of the others is not known. The sample includes 150,000 or so clones, with more than 85% observed a single time. Under 2.5% of the sample belongs to the ten largest clones. Read against the paper, the sample's time point label means: baseline before first vaccination. The starting material was peripheral blood, obtained on day 0 of AZD1222 vaccination. The receptors shown here come from an adult in good health.

This chain uses TRBV11-2 with TRBJ2-2, with D perhaps TRBD1 (5 bases). V lost 4 bases and J lost 4, with 10 bases in between. The CDR3 runs to 14 residues. CDR1 is SGHAT and CDR2 is FQNNGV in the germline V gene. CDR3 nucleotides: TGTGCCAGCAGCTGGGTTGACAGCACCGGGGAGCTGTTTTTT. Translated, it gives CASSWVDSTGELFF.

The chain has TRBV7-9 and TRBJ1-4, with 10 bases aligning to TRBD1. The ends lost 5 bases at V and 2 bases at J; junction bases unmatched: 8. The germline V gene encodes CDR1 SEHNR and CDR2 FQNEAQ (reference sequence). There are 17 residues in the CDR3. CDR3 protein: CASSPRTGGTTNEKLFF. In DNA, the CDR3 is TGTGCCAGCAGCCCTAGGACAGGGGGGACGACTAATGAAAAACTGTTTTTT.

This clone was observed a few times. The V call is TRBV29-1, the J call TRBJ2-3; TRBD2 agrees at 7 bases. The junction had 10 bases not matched to a gene; V was cut back by 2 bases and J by 2 bases. The CDR3 totals 16 residues. Germline values: CDR1 SQVTM, CDR2 ANQGSEA. The CDR3 region has the DNA TGCAGCGTTGAAAGCTCTAGCGGAGGTGACACAGATACGCAGTATTTT. Translated: CSVESSSGGDTDTQYF.

V usage is TRBV29-1 and J usage is TRBJ2-7; D unresolved. V shed 8 bases and J shed 7 bases, with 24 bases lying between them. This CDR3 has 14 residues. The germline V gene encodes CDR1 SQVTM and CDR2 ANQGSEA. CDR3 sequence: CSFAPGLSVREQYF. The CDR3 DNA is TGCAGCTTTGCCCCTGGTCTATCCGTTAGAGAGCAGTACTTC.

The CDR3 reads CASSLNSGHRPNEQFF. The CDR3 DNA reads as TGTGCCAGCAGCCTAAACTCCGGGCATAGGCCCAATGAGCAGTTCTTC. The chain couples TRBV5-6 to TRBJ2-1; no clear D gene. V was clipped by 4 bases and J by 6 bases, with 20 bases between them. The CDR3 totals 16 residues. The germline V gene encodes CDR1 SGHDT and CDR2 YYEEEE. The full variable domain, completed using reference TRBV5-6 and TRBJ2-1, is DAGVTQSPTHLIKTRGQQVTLRCSPKSGHDTVSWYQQALGQGPQFIFQYYEEEERQRGNFPDRFSGHQFPNYSSELNVNALLLGDSALYLCASSLNSGHRPNEQFFGPGTRLTVL.

V usage is TRBV5-5 and J usage is TRBJ2-5; D unclear. Per germline, CDR1 SGHKS and CDR2 YYEKEE (reference sequence). V lost 5 bases and J 1 base, leaving 18 bases between the germline ends. This CDR3 contains 16 residues. The CDR3 sequence: CASSHPKRAAQETQYF. The DNA of the CDR3 is TGTGCCAGCAGTCACCCAAAACGGGCGGCCCAAGAGACCCAGTACTTC.

This chain connects TRBV2 to TRBJ2-5; D gene uncertain. This CDR3 region has 13 residues. Trimming removed 3 bases from V and 2 bases from J, with 7 bases in between. Germline lookup yields CDR1 SNHLY and CDR2 FYNNEI. The CDR3 DNA reads as TGTGCCAGCAGTGAGGAGCGACAAGAGACCCAGTACTTC. Its protein is CASSEERQETQYF.

V gene TRBV5-1 combines with J gene TRBJ2-7; no clear D gene. Germline V CDR1 and CDR2: SGHRS, YFSETQ. The CDR3 runs to 11 residues. The V and J ends lost 4 bases and 1 base respectively, with 3 bases between them. The CDR3 bases are TGCGCCAGCAGCGCATCCTACGAGCAGTACTTC. It is translated as CASSASYEQYF.

Concerning this clone: One end of the junction does not line up with germline, which may come from a read error. The chain has TRBV7-9 and TRBJ1-4; D uncertain. The CDR3 is 12 amino acids. From germline, CDR1 is SEHNR and CDR2 FQNEAQ (reference sequence). As DNA, the CDR3 is TGTGCCAGCAGCTCGGGGTCGCCCGTTGAAGCCTTT. Its translation is CASSSGSPVEAF.